This T cell receptor beta chain was recovered during a study of shared clonotypes between healthy human individuals. Points from the study as a whole: Some clonotypes were shared by all four sorted-subset donors, while others were not shared. The non-shared ones had lower generation probabilities than the shared ones. Naive subsets, compared against memory subsets, generally had larger estimated richness values. Tissue TCR repertoires likely differ from these blood-only repertoires.

Assay runs were performed at deep level. Clones were sequenced by immunoSEQ multiplex PCR, and TCRdb holds only the in-frame ones, with some missing. Among roughly 650,000 clones, approximately 96% were seen once, and the ten largest hold about 0.11%. Naive CD8 cells, CD45RO-negative and positively selected for CCR7, excluded terminally differentiated effector memory CD45RA+ cells. A single count supports this clone. Its antigen is not known. Sequencing was done on a sample of naive CD8+ T cells sorted from blood. This clonotype was sampled from a woman in her twenties or thirties in good health.

The CDR3 is CASRTHPAGHGYTF. CDR3 nucleotide sequence: TGTGCCAGCAGAACCCACCCCGCAGGGCATGGCTACACCTTC. V and J are TRBV27 and TRBJ1-2; TRBD1 might be the D (5 bases). Per germline, CDR1 MNHEY and CDR2 SMNVEV (reference sequence). The CDR3 has 14 residues. V lost 6 bases, J lost 6 bases, and 17 bases lay in between.